A selection of T cell receptor beta chains follows, all from one sample in a study of T cell responses to AZD1222 COVID-19 vaccine. The method was immunoSEQ multiplex PCR; TCRdb's version includes in-frame clones alone and lacks a portion of them. The data hold about 120,000 clones, with 80% to 90% observed a single time. Sequencing was performed on peripheral blood, taken on day 0 of AZD1222 vaccination. The source of these receptors is an adult in good health. Both conserved end residues are part of each CDR3. The D gene is left open where the match is weak.

V	J	D	CDR3
TRBV19	TRBJ2-3	TRBD1	CASRNDRAGTDTQYF
TRBV24-1	TRBJ1-2	NA	CATSDSLYGYTF
TRBV5-1	TRBJ1-5	NA	CASSLGDSSNQPQHF
TRBV29-1	TRBJ1-3	TRBD1	CSVTGEVRNTIYF
TRBV7-3	TRBJ1-5	NA	CASSLRLGSNQPQHF
TRBV28	TRBJ2-7	NA	CASSLGRGPYEQYF
TRBV7-3	TRBJ1-1	TRBD1	CASSVDRVKEAFF
TRBV6-5	TRBJ2-3	NA	CASKQRRMTDTQYF
TRBV27	TRBJ2-3	NA	CASSPGDRSTDTQYF
TRBV5-1	TRBJ2-7	NA	CASSLTGQASYEQYF
TRBV7-8	TRBJ1-2	TRBD1	CASSLAQGQGGGYTF
TRBV11-1	TRBJ2-7	NA	CASSLVSSWSSYEQYF
TRBV10-3	TRBJ2-2	NA	CAISEGGPPTGELFF
TRBV5-6	TRBJ2-2	NA	CASSSPGRPYTGELFF
TRBV5-5	TRBJ1-1	TRBD1	CASSPRQGSLAEAFF
TRBV5-6	TRBJ2-4	NA	CASSPTVAKNIQYF
TRBV28	TRBJ1-5	NA	CASSRRNYPPQHF
TRBV7-3	TRBJ1-1	NA	CASRVETNTEAFF
TRBV11-2	TRBJ2-3	NA	CASSSRTEVIDTQYF
TRBV27	TRBJ1-5	NA	CASSLMRNQPQHF
TRBV5-1	TRBJ2-1	TRBD2	CASSLGVAGGNNEQFF
TRBV11-2	TRBJ2-3	NA	CASSWRDSTDTQYF
TRBV19	TRBJ2-1	TRBD2	CASSIRSSGRQSSYNEQFF
TRBV6-5	TRBJ1-2	NA	CASRHAANYGYTF
TRBV5-1	TRBJ2-7	TRBD2	CASSLVSGGTYEQYF
TRBV7-2	TRBJ2-3	TRBD2	CASSLTPGGANTQYF
TRBV5-1	TRBJ1-2	NA	CASSSPGPNYGYTF
TRBV29-1	TRBJ1-1	NA	CSVGGLLNTEAFF
TRBV28	TRBJ2-1	NA	CASSGRTKNEQFF
TRBV13	TRBJ2-5	TRBD1	CASSVLTGGGETQYF
TRBV2	TRBJ2-7	NA	CASSEVPYEQYF
TRBV2	TRBJ2-2	NA	CASRGRNTGELFF
TRBV2	TRBJ2-7	NA	CASSGQTYEQYF
TRBV6-6	TRBJ1-2	TRBD1	CASSTQGAHGYTF
TRBV9	TRBJ2-1	NA	CASSVAALGTEQFF
TRBV5-1	TRBJ1-3	NA	CASSSDGARSGNTIYF
TRBV28	TRBJ2-2	NA	CASSLSRAGELFF
TRBV28	TRBJ1-6	NA	CASRLGTANSPLHF
TRBV4-1	TRBJ2-3	NA	CASSQDHRGTDTQYF
TRBV7-3	TRBJ1-2	TRBD1	CASSQDRGWGYTF
TRBV9	TRBJ2-3	NA	CASSVAGHPTDTQYF
TRBV5-4	TRBJ2-3	NA	CASSFGSTDTQYF
TRBV27	TRBJ1-4	NA	CASSFNWGSTNEKLFF
TRBV20-1	TRBJ1-2	NA	CSAVYGYTF
TRBV19	TRBJ1-5	TRBD1	CASSSGGTRQPQHF
TRBV19	TRBJ2-1	TRBD2	CASRAGSGRQVEQFF
TRBV3-1/TRBV3-2	TRBJ1-4	NA	CASSRATNEKLFF
TRBV2	TRBJ1-6	NA	CASITSDGSYNSPLHF
TRBV5-5	TRBJ1-2	NA	CASSLGVVRRGYTF
TRBV6-5	TRBJ1-1	NA	CASSYLEGNTEAFF
TRBV11-2	TRBJ2-3	TRBD2	CASSARTSGGTDTQYF
TRBV23-1	TRBJ2-7	TRBD2	CASSQGALAGNYEQYF